The 14 T cell receptor beta chains listed next were all sequenced from one sample in a study of CD8 T cells in ankylosing spondylitis. TCRdb passed the 5' RACE reads through MiXCR, listing each CDR3 protein once. The repertoire holds 300,000 to 400,000 distinct CDR3 sequences, with around 10% as singletons. The sample was blood, either unsorted or a sorted T cell fraction (not recorded which). The receptor set was obtained from a female donor with ankylosing spondylitis or in good health (not recorded which).

Details on this clonotype: This may arise from a read error, as a much more abundant clone is one base away. The V call is TRBV24-1, the J call TRBJ2-6; no firm D call. This CDR3 is built from 14 residues. Looked up from germline, CDR1 is KGHDR and CDR2 is SFDVKD. V dropped 4 bases and J dropped 3 bases, with 6 bases sitting between them. The CDR3 DNA follows: TGTGCCACCAGTGAGACCTATGGGGCCAACGTCCTGACTTTC. Translation: CATSETYGANVLTF.

This clonotype was seen a handful of times. The J gene is TRBJ2-1, the V gene TRBV20-1, with 12 bases aligning to TRBD1. CDR3 length: 15 residues. Trimming at V came to 6 bases and at J to 6 bases, leaving 9 bases not matched to a gene. The germline V gene encodes CDR1 DFQATT and CDR2 SNEGSKA (reference sequence). CDR3 in DNA: TGCAGTGCGAGCCCCGGGACAGGGGGCTTCAATGAGCAGTTCTTC. As protein: CSASPGTGGFNEQFF.

This chain connects TRBV5-6 to TRBJ2-3, with 14 bases that match TRBD2. CDR1 is SGHDT, CDR2 YYEEEE, per germline. The CDR3 length is 17 residues. The trim removed 3 bases at V and 4 bases at J, leaving 7 bases unmatched. CDR3 sequence (DNA): TGTGCCAGCAGCTCGCGACTAGCGGGGGGGCCGGCAGATACGCAGTATTTT. It specifies CASSSRLAGGPADTQYF. Together with reference TRBV5-6 and TRBJ2-3, the CDR3 gives the full variable domain: DAGVTQSPTHLIKTRGQQVTLRCSPKSGHDTVSWYQQALGQGPQFIFQYYEEEERQRGNFPDRFSGHQFPNYSSELNVNALLLGDSALYLCASSSRLAGGPADTQYFGPGTRLTVL.

This clonotype was seen many times. The chain has TRBV5-1 and TRBJ1-1, with a tentative D call TRBD1 (6 bases). CDR3 length equals 14 residues. V was cut by 4 bases and J by 2 bases, with 12 bases left in between. Germline CDR1 is SGHRS and CDR2 is YFSETQ. CDR3 loop: CASSGTQANTEAFF. DNA for the CDR3: TGCGCCAGCAGCGGGACACAGGCTAACACTGAAGCTTTCTTT.

This clonotype appeared many times. The chain has TRBV18 and TRBJ2-7, with D tentatively TRBD1 or TRBD2 (5 bases each). V lost 1 base and J lost 0, with 10 bases in between. Germline-derived CDR1 and CDR2 are KGHSH and LQKENI. CDR3 size: 15 residues. The CDR3: CASSPRGVSSYEQYF. The CDR3 DNA follows: TGTGCCAGCTCACCACGAGGGGTTTCCTCCTACGAGCAGTACTTC.

This clonotype was recorded at least ten times. The chain joins TRBV20-1 to TRBJ2-3; 7 positions match TRBD2. The germline gives CDR1 DFQATT, CDR2 SNEGSKA (reference sequence). V was pared by 6 bases and J by 1 base, with 13 bases of the junction left unmatched. The CDR3 runs 16 residues. CDR3 DNA sequence: TGCAGTGCCACCTCCTCTTCCCGGGAGGGCACAGATACGCAGTATTTT. Translated, it gives CSATSSSREGTDTQYF.

The chain combines TRBV10-2 with TRBJ2-5, with TRBD2 matching over 13 bases. The ends lost 0 bases at V and 6 bases at J; junction bases unmatched: 10. The CDR3 contains 18 residues. Germline V gives CDR1 WSHSY, CDR2 SAAADI. The CDR3 loop reads CASSESRLAGGPRKTQYF. CDR3 DNA: TGCGCCAGCAGTGAGTCGAGACTAGCGGGGGGTCCACGGAAGACCCAGTACTTC.

This clonotype was found many times. The chain's CDR3 is CASSLRTRSTGELFF. CDR3 coding DNA: TGTGCCAGCAGTTTAAGGACTAGGAGCACCGGGGAGCTGTTTTTT. The chain uses TRBV27 and TRBJ2-2, with 7 bases that match TRBD2. The ends lost 2 bases at V and 4 bases at J; junction bases unmatched: 4. Germline V gene lookup returns CDR1 MNHEY and CDR2 SMNVEV (reference sequence). This CDR3 contains 15 residues.

Many counts were recorded for this clonotype. The genes are TRBV20-1 and TRBJ2-1; D gene ambiguous. Trimming stripped 1 base from V and 0 bases from J, with 13 bases between. In germline, CDR1 is DFQATT, CDR2 SNEGSKA (reference sequence). The CDR3 extends over 16 amino acids. The DNA for the CDR3 is TGCAGTGCTAGAGTCTCTTTACGTAGCTCCTACAATGAGCAGTTCTTC. This translates into CSARVSLRSSYNEQFF.

This clonotype was counted at least ten times. This chain connects TRBV20-1 to TRBJ2-7; weak D call: TRBD1 (6 bases). The CDR3 length is 13 residues. Per the germline V gene, CDR1 is DFQATT and CDR2 is SNEGSKA (reference sequence). Trimming removed 0 bases from V and 3 bases from J, with 9 bases in between. The CDR3 DNA is TGCAGTGCTAGAGATCTGGACAGCTACGAGCAGTACTTC. It yields the protein CSARDLDSYEQYF.

The chain couples TRBV13 to TRBJ2-7, with D possibly TRBD2 on 6 matching bases. CDR1 PRHDT and CDR2 FYEKMQ come from the germline V gene (reference sequence). With 6 bases removed from V and 6 bases from J, the gap between germline ends came to 18 bases. CDR3 length: 14 residues. The CDR3 DNA sequence: TGTGCCAGCAGTCGAGGGCCGCGGGATGGCGAGCAGTACTTC. Its protein is CASSRGPRDGEQYF. Using reference TRBV13 and TRBJ2-7 for the parts outside the CDR3, the full variable domain is AAGVIQSPRHLIKEKRETATLKCYPIPRHDTVYWYQQGPGQDPQFLISFYEKMQSDKGSIPDRFSAQQFSDYHSELNMSSLELGDSALYFCASSRGPRDGEQYFGPGTRLTVT.

This clonotype was picked up many times. The V gene is TRBV20-1, the J gene TRBJ1-3, with D possibly matching TRBD1 (5 bases). The CDR3 loop spans 13 amino acids. Between the trimmed V and J ends, which lost 0 bases and 16 bases, there was a span of 19 bases. Germline lookup yields CDR1 DFQATT and CDR2 SNEGSKA (reference sequence). The CDR3 DNA sequence: TGCAGTGCTAGAGATCTCGGACATCAAGCGGCTTATTTT. This gives the protein CSARDLGHQAAYF.

This clonotype has only a few counts. This chain links TRBV6-2 or TRBV6-3 with TRBJ1-5; tentatively, D is TRBD1 (6 bases). Trimming left V 6 bases short and J 5 bases short, with 14 bases between. The CDR3 length is 14 residues. Per the germline V gene, CDR1 is MNHEY and CDR2 is SVGEGT. The CDR3 DNA reads TGTGCCAGCAGAATGGGGGCGAGGGATCAGCCCCAGCATTTT. This gives the protein CASRMGARDQPQHF.

This clonotype was seen many times. This rearrangement joins TRBV7-2 to TRBJ2-7; possible D gene TRBD1, 6 bases. The V and J ends lost 4 bases and 6 bases respectively, with 16 bases between them. This CDR3 is 14 amino acids long. Germline CDR1 is SGHTA and CDR2 is FQGNSA. The CDR3 coding sequence is TGTGCCAGCAGCTCCCGGGACAAATTGTCCGAGCAGTACTTC. It translates to CASSSRDKLSEQYF.